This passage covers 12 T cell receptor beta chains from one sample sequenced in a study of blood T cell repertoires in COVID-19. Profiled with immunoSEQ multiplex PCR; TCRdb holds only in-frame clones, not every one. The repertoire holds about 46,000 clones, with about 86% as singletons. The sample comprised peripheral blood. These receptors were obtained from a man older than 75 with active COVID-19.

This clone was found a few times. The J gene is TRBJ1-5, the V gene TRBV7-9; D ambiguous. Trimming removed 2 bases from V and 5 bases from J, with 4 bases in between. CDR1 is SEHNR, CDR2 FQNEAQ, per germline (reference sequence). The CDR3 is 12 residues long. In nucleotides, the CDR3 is TGTGCCAGCAGCTTACCCTATCAGCCCCAGCATTTT. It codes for CASSLPYQPQHF. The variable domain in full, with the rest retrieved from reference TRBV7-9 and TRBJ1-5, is DTGVSQNPRHKITKRGQNVTFRCDPISEHNRLYWYRQTLGQGPEFLTYFQNEAQLEKSRLLSDRFSAERPKGSFSTLEIQRTEQGDSAMYLCASSLPYQPQHFGDGTRLSIL.

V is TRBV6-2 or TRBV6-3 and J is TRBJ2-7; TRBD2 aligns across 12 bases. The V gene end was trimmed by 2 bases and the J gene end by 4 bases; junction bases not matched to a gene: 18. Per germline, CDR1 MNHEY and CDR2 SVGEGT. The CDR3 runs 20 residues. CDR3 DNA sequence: TGTGCCAGCAGTTACCCCCGGGAGACAGCCACTAGCGGGAGGCGTTACGAGCAGTACTTC. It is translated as CASSYPRETATSGRRYEQYF.

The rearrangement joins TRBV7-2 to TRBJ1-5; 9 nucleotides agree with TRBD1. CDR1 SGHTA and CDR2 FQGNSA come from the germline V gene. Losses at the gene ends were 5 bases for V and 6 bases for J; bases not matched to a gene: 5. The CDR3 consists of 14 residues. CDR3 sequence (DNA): TGTGCCAGCAGCCCTACAGGGGGCGGTCAGCCCCAGCATTTT. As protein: CASSPTGGGQPQHF.

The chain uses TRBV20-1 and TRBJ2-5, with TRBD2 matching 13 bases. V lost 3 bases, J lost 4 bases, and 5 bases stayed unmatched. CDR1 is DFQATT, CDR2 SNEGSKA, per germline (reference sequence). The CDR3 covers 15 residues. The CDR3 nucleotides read TGCAGTGCTAGTGCACTAGCGGGAGGGGGAGAGACCCAGTACTTC. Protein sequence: CSASALAGGGETQYF.

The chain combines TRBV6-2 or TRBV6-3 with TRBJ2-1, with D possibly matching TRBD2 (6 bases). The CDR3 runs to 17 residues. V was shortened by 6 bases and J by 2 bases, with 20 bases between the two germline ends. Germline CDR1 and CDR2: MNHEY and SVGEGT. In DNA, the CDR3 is TGTGCCAGCAGCCAAGCCTCGCCTAGCGTTGCCTACAATGAGCAGTTCTTC. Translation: CASSQASPSVAYNEQFF.

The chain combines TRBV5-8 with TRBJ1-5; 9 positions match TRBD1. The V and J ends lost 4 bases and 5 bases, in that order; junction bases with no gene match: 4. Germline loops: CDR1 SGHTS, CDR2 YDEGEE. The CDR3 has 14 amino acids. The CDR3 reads CASSKGQGYQPQHF. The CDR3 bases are TGTGCCAGCAGCAAGGGACAGGGTTATCAGCCCCAGCATTTT. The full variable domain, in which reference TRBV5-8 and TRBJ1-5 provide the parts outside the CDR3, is EAGVTQSPTHLIKTRGQQATLRCSPISGHTSVYWYQQALGLGLQFLLWYDEGEERNRGNFPPRFSGRQFPNYSSELNVNALELEDSALYLCASSKGQGYQPQHFGDGTRLSIL.

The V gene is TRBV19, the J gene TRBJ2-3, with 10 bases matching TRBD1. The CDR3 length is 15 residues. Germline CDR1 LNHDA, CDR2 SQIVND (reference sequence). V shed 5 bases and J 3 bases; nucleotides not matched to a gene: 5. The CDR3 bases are TGTGCCAGTAGTTCGACAGGGGGCGTTACAGATACGCAGTATTTT. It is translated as CASSSTGGVTDTQYF.

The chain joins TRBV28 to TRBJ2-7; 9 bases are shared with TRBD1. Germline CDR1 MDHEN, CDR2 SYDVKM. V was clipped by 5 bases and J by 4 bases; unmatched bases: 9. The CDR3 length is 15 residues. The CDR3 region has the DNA TGTGCCAGCAGTCCGAACAGGGGGCTTGGTTACGAGCAGTACTTC. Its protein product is CASSPNRGLGYEQYF.

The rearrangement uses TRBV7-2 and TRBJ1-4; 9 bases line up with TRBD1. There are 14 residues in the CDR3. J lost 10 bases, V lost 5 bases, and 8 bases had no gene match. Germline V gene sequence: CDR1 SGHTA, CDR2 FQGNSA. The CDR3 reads CASSTGTGTAKLFF. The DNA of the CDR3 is TGTGCCAGCAGCACAGGGACAGGGACCGCAAAACTGTTTTTT.

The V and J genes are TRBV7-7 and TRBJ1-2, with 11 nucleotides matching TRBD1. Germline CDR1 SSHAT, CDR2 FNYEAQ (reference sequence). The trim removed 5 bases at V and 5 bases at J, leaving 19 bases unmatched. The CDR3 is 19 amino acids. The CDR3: CASSPYATDRGPYSYGYTF. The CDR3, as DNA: TGTGCCAGCAGCCCCTACGCCACGGACAGGGGGCCTTACAGTTATGGCTACACCTTC.

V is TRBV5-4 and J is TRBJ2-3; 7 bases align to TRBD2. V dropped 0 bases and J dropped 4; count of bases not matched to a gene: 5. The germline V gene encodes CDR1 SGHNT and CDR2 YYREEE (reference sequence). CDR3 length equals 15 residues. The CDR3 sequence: CASSLGREASDTQYF. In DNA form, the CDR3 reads TGTGCCAGCAGCTTGGGTCGGGAGGCATCAGATACGCAGTATTTT. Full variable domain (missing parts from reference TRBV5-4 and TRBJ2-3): ETGVTQSPTHLIKTRGQQVTLRCSSQSGHNTVSWYQQALGQGPQFIFQYYREEENGRGNFPPRFSGLQFPNYSSELNVNALELDDSALYLCASSLGREASDTQYFGPGTRLTVL.

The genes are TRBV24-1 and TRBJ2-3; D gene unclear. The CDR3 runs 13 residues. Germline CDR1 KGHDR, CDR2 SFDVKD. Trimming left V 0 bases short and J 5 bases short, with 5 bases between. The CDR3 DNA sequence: TGTGCCACCAGTGATTTGGGGCGAGATACGCAGTATTTT. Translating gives CATSDLGRDTQYF.